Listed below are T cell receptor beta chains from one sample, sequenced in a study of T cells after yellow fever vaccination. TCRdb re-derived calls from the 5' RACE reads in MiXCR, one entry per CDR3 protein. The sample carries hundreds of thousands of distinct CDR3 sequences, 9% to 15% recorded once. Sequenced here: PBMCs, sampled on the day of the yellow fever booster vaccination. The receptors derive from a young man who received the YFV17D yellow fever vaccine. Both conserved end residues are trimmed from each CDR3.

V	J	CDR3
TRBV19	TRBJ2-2	ASSIYTGNGGELF
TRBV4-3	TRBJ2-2	ASSQVADGLNTGELF
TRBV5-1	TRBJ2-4	ASSFLAHSGKLAKNIQY
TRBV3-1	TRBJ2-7	ASSHGPEGEQY
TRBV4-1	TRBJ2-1	ASSQEDGIAGHNEQF
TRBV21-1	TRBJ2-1	ASSETGSGNEQF
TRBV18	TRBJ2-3	ASSRLGQGSTDTQY
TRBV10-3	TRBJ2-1	AIAGYLNEQF
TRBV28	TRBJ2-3	ASSFLIGTDTQY
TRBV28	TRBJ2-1	ASSFQRYEQF
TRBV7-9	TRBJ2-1	ASSPQAGYNEQF
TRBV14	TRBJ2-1	ASSQYGLPNNEQF
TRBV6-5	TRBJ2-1	ASSYGSTYNEQF
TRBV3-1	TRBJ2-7	ASSRQGREQY
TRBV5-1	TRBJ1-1	ASSSRERSEAF
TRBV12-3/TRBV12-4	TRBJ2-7	ASSPGGYEQY
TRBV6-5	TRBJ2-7	ASSSREGRIYYEQY
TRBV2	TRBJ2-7	ASSEVPGGMDYEQY
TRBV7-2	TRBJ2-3	ASSWALTDTQY
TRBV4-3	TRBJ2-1	ASSQLGGMTYNEQF
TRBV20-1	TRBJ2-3	SASLGNTDTQY
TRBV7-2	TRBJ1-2	ASSHPTGGHYGYT
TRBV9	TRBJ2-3	ASSVEAGTDTQY
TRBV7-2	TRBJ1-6	ASRGGTYNSPLH
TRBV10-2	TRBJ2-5	ASSESSGLGFRTQY
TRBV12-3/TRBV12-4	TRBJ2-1	ASSALQAREQF
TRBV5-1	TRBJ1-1	ASRIELNTEAF
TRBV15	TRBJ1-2	ATRGTGDNYGYT
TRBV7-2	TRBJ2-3	ASIPTLSTDTQY
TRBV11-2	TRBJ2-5	ASSTRTGTGPRGETQY
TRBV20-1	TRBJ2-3	SARGASSGTTDTQY
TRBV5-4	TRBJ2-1	ASSLGTESHAEQF
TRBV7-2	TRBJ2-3	ASSLDSGGQY
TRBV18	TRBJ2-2	ASSPDRAAGELF
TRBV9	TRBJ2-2	ASSVEVSGELF
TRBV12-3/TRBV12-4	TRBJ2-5	ASSLRGRAQETQY
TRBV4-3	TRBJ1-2	ASSQDLGQGDGYT
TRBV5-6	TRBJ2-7	ASNLRDGGYEQY
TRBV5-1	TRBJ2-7	ASSLVRTSGNRPLSYEQY
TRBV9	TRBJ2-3	ASSVAPERDTQY
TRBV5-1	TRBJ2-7	ASSFGWTSLNYEQY